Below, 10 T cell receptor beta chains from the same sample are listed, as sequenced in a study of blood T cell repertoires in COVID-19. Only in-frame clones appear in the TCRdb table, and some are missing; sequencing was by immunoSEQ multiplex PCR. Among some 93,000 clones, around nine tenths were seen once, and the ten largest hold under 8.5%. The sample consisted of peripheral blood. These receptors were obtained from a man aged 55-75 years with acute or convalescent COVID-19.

CDR3 nucleotide sequence: TGTGCCAGCAGTAAGGGACAGGGTGGTAATCAGCCCCAGCATTTT. Its protein is CASSKGQGGNQPQHF. The chain couples TRBV6-2 or TRBV6-3 to TRBJ1-5; 9 nucleotides agree with TRBD1. Per germline, CDR1 MNHEY and CDR2 SVGEGT. J gave up 4 bases and V 5 bases, and 6 bases lay outside the gene matches. The CDR3 is made up of 15 amino acids.

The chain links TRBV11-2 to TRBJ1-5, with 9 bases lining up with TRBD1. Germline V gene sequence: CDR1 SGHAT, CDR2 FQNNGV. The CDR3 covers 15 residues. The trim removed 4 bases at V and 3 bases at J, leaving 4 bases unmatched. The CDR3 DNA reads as TGTGCCAGCAGCTACGGGACAGGGTCCAATCAGCCCCAGCATTTT. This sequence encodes CASSYGTGSNQPQHF.

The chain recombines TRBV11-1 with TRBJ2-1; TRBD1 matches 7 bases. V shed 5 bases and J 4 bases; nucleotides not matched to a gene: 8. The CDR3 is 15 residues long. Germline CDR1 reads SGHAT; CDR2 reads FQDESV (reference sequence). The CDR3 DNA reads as TGTGCCAGCAGCGGAAATCTCAGGGGGTACAATGAGCAGTTCTTC. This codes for CASSGNLRGYNEQFF. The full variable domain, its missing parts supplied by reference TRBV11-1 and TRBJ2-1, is EAEVAQSPRYKITEKSQAVAFWCDPISGHATLYWYRQILGQGPELLVQFQDESVVDDSQLPKDRFSAERLKGVDSTLKIQPAELGDSAMYLCASSGNLRGYNEQFFGPGTRLTVL.

The CDR3 loop is CASSKVDRMQETQYF. CDR3 DNA sequence: TGTGCCAGCAGTAAAGTAGACAGGATGCAAGAGACCCAGTACTTC. The chain joins TRBV5-6 to TRBJ2-5, with D maybe TRBD1 (6 bases). Per germline, CDR1 SGHDT and CDR2 YYEEEE. This CDR3 spans 15 amino acids. The ends were cut back, 5 bases at V and 2 bases at J, with 16 bases in the middle.

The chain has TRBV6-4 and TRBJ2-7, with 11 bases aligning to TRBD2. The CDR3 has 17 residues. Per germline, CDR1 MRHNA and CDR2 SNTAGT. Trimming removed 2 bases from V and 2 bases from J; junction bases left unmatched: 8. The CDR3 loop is CASSDVASGGCPYEQYF. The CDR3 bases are TGTGCCAGCAGTGACGTAGCTAGCGGGGGGTGTCCCTACGAGCAGTACTTC.

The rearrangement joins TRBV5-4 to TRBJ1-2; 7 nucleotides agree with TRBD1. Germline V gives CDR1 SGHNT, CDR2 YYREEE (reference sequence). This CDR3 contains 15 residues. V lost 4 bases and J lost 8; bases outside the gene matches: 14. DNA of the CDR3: TGTGCCAGCAGCCCACAACAGACAGGGCTAGACGGCTACACCTTC. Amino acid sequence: CASSPQQTGLDGYTF.

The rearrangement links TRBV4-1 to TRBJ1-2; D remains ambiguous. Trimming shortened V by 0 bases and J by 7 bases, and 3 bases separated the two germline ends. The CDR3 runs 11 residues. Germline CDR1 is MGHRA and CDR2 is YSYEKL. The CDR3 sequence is CASSQDGGYTF. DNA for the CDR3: TGCGCCAGCAGCCAAGACGGTGGCTACACCTTC.

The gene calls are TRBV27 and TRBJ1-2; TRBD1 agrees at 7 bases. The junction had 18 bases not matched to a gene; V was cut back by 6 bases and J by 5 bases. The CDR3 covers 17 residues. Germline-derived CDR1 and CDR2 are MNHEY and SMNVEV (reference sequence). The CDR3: CASRTTKLRQGVYGYTF. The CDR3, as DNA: TGTGCCAGCAGAACAACCAAACTGCGACAGGGAGTATATGGCTACACCTTC.

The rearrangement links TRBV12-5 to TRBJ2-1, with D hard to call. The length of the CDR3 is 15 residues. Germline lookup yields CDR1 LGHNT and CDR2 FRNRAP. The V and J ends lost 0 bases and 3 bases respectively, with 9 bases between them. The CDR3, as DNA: TGTGCTAGTGGTTTGGTACGTAGAGGCTACAATGAGCAGTTCTTC. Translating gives CASGLVRRGYNEQFF.

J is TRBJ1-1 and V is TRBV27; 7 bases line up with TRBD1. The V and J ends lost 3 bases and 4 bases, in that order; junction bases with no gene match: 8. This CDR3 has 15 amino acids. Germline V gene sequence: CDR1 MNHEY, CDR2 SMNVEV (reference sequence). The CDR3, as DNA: TGTGCCAGCAGTTTTCATCGACAGGGATCCACTGAAGCTTTCTTT. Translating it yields CASSFHRQGSTEAFF.